What follows is one T cell receptor beta chain and its context. What it binds is unknown. The data derive from a study of cytomegalovirus exposure and HLA in healthy donors. Study in general: The use of the same platform for the 100 to 150 validation repertoires and the roughly 670 first-cohort repertoires was reported by a later analysis.

Separate from the roughly 700-subject first cohort was the 120-subject validation cohort, to which the donors belonged. Clones were sequenced by immunoSEQ multiplex PCR, and TCRdb holds only the in-frame ones, with some missing. The data contain over 75,000 clones, roughly 93% of them seen just once; the ten biggest clones take up approximately 2.2%. Points from the study as a whole: Most TCR sequences were uncommon, yet certain public TCRs appeared in many donors. According to a subsequent analysis, TCR clusters identified in the first cohort showed a tendency to co-occur across the 100 to 150 validation repertoires.

CDR3 length equals 15 residues. The germline V and J ends were trimmed by 4 bases and 3 bases, with 16 bases remaining between them. Germline CDR1 reads MNHEY; CDR2 reads SVGAGI. Sequenced material: PBMCs. The rearrangement links TRBV6-5 to TRBJ2-7, with D possibly TRBD2 on 7 matching bases. The clonotype was recovered from a man aged 30 to 39 in good health and CMV-seronegative. DNA of the CDR3: TGTGCCAGCAGTTCGCGCCGAGGGGGGGACTACGAGCAGTACTTC. As protein: CASSSRRGGDYEQYF.